The source of this T cell receptor beta chain is a study of identical twins. The V gene lost 4 bases and the J gene lost 2 bases, with 7 bases spanning the gap. The CDR3 consists of 13 residues. TCRdb reprocessed the 5' RACE reads via MiXCR and lists one record per CDR3 protein. The data show about 530,000 distinct CDR3 sequences, about 15% seen once. These data were also reused for a study on yellow fever vaccine responses in identical twins.

This sequence was found in a woman aged 18-29 years in good health. The chain is built from TRBV12-3 or TRBV12-4 and TRBJ2-3, with D unclear. Sequencing input: CD4+ T cells sorted from blood. Written as DNA, the CDR3 is TGTGCCAGCAGTTCCCCAATCACAGATACGCAGTATTTT. This encodes CASSSPITDTQYF.